A selection of T cell receptor beta chains follows, all from one sample in a study of T cells in Graves' hyperthyroidism and ophthalmopathy. TCRdb re-derived calls from the multiplex PCR reads in MiXCR, one entry per CDR3 protein. The sample includes a few hundred thousand distinct CDR3 sequences, around a sixth of them seen just once. Sample: blood. The receptors stem from a woman between 40 and 50 years old with Graves' ophthalmopathy. Both conserved end residues are part of each CDR3. Each record gives: V gene, CDR3 length, D gene, J gene, clone size, CDR3 DNA, CDR3 protein. D genes are given only for firm matches. Clone size is given as once, few, many, or a class for an expanded clone.

V: TRBV11-1
length: 15
D: TRBD2
J: TRBJ2-7
size: many
DNA: TGTGCCAGCAGCCAAGGACTAGCGGGACCCTACGAGCAGTACTTC
CDR3: CASSQGLAGPYEQYF

V: TRBV30
length: 12
D: .
J: TRBJ1-1
size: many
DNA: TGTGCCTCCACGAGTGGTGGACCTGAAGCTTTCTTT
CDR3: CASTSGGPEAFF

V: TRBV20-1
length: 18
D: .
J: TRBJ2-7
size: many
DNA: TGCAGTGCTATGCGTGGGACTTTCCGGCGAGAGGCCTCCTACGAGCAGTACTTC
CDR3: CSAMRGTFRREASYEQYF

V: TRBV20-1
length: 12
D: .
J: TRBJ2-7
size: many
DNA: TGCAGTGCCCACGGACGGTCCTACGAGCAGTACTTC
CDR3: CSAHGRSYEQYF

V: TRBV15
length: 19
D: .
J: TRBJ1-5
size: many
DNA: TGTGCCACCAGCAGACGCCGGCCCGCGGGGGGTAAGAGCAATCAGCCCCAGCATTTT
CDR3: CATSRRRPAGGKSNQPQHF

V: TRBV7-8
length: 16
D: .
J: TRBJ2-6
size: many
DNA: TGTGCCAGCAGCTTAGATAGGACGGCGGGGGCCAACGTCCTGACTTTC
CDR3: CASSLDRTAGANVLTF

V: TRBV12-3/TRBV12-4
length: 14
D: TRBD2
J: TRBJ2-2
size: many
DNA: TGTGCCAGCAGTTCTAGCGGGAGGATCGGGGAGCTGTTTTTT
CDR3: CASSSSGRIGELFF

V: TRBV24-1
length: 17
D: TRBD2
J: TRBJ2-1
size: many
DNA: TGTGCCACCAGTGATTCCCGGGGTAGCGGGAGAGGCGATGAGCAGTTCTTC
CDR3: CATSDSRGSGRGDEQFF

V: TRBV28
length: 12
D: .
J: TRBJ2-7
size: many
DNA: TGTGCCAGCAGGCGAAGCTCCTACGAGCAGTACTTC
CDR3: CASRRSSYEQYF

V: TRBV28
length: 11
D: .
J: TRBJ1-1
size: many
DNA: TGTGCCAGCAGTTACAGACTTGAAGCTTTCTTT
CDR3: CASSYRLEAFF

V: TRBV19
length: 13
D: TRBD1
J: TRBJ1-1
size: many
DNA: TGTGCCAGTAAGGACAGGGGCTACACTGAAGCTTTCTTT
CDR3: CASKDRGYTEAFF

V: TRBV13
length: 14
D: .
J: TRBJ2-7
size: many
DNA: TGTGCCAGCAGTCGAACAGGACCAAACTACGAGCAGTACTTC
CDR3: CASSRTGPNYEQYF

V: TRBV20-1
length: 15
D: .
J: TRBJ2-7
size: many
DNA: TGCAGTGCCCTCAAACAGGGCCTTAGCTCCTACGAGCAGTACTTC
CDR3: CSALKQGLSSYEQYF

V: TRBV12-3/TRBV12-4
length: 16
D: TRBD2
J: TRBJ2-7
size: few
DNA: TGTGCCAGCAGCAAAGCAAGGGGGACTAGCACATACGAGCAGTACTTC
CDR3: CASSKARGTSTYEQYF

V: TRBV28
length: 14
D: .
J: TRBJ1-1
size: many
DNA: TGTGCCAGCAGTTTGAGGGGAGGGAGGACTGAAGCTTTCTTT
CDR3: CASSLRGGRTEAFF

V: TRBV6-1
length: 17
D: TRBD2
J: TRBJ2-7
size: many
DNA: TGTGCCAGCAGTGAAATGGTTGGCGTAGCGGGAGGCTACGAGCAGTACTTC
CDR3: CASSEMVGVAGGYEQYF

V: TRBV12-3/TRBV12-4
length: 15
D: TRBD1
J: TRBJ1-3
size: many
DNA: TGTGCCAGCAGTCGCACAGGGGTATCTGGAAACACCATATATTTT
CDR3: CASSRTGVSGNTIYF

V: TRBV30
length: 15
D: TRBD2
J: TRBJ2-2
size: many
DNA: TGTGCCTGGAGCCGACTAGCGACCCACACCGGGGAGCTGTTTTTT
CDR3: CAWSRLATHTGELFF

V: TRBV14
length: 13
D: TRBD2
J: TRBJ2-1
size: many
DNA: TGTGCCAGTCGGACTAGCGAAGACAATGAGCAGTTCTTC
CDR3: CASRTSEDNEQFF